These 26 T cell receptor beta chains were sequenced from one sample in a study (dated by TCRdb to the mid-2010s). Library preparation used RT-PCR. Instrument used: Illumina MiSeq. TCRdb took the public reads, trimmed them with fastp at Q25, ran MiXCR for clone calling and kept in-frame beta chains. Each entry is one CDR3 protein sequence, shown with its most common DNA and genes. The sample table shows about 680,000 distinct CDR3 sequences, and over 12% are seen once. 3.6% of the sample goes to the ten largest clones. The sample comprised memory CD4+ T cells from blood. These receptor sequences come from a female donor in good health, serving as a healthy control.

This clonotype was picked up many times. The chain links TRBV12-3 or TRBV12-4 to TRBJ1-1; perhaps TRBD1 as D (5 bases). The CDR3 consists of 15 residues. Trimming left V 1 base short and J 1 base short, with 10 bases between. The CDR3 region has the DNA TGTGCCAGCAGTTTAGGCGGGGGGAGGAACACTGAAGCTTTCTTT. Translation: CASSLGGGRNTEAFF.

The chain links TRBV6-2 or TRBV6-3 to TRBJ1-1; D not certain. Per germline, CDR1 MNHEY and CDR2 SVGEGT. There are 16 residues in the CDR3. Trimming took 2 bases from V and 2 from J, leaving 15 bases between them. CDR3 sequence: CASSYHSPGLNTEAFF. The CDR3, as DNA: TGTGCCAGCAGTTACCATTCTCCGGGCCTCAACACTGAAGCTTTCTTT.

This clonotype was picked up many times. The chain combines TRBV6-5 with TRBJ2-5; D remains unclear. The CDR3 runs to 11 residues. Germline-derived CDR1 and CDR2 are MNHEY and SVGAGI. The V and J ends lost 6 bases and 5 bases respectively, with 7 bases between them. The CDR3 nucleotides read TGTGCCAGCAGGAAATACGAGACCCAGTACTTC. Its protein product is CASRKYETQYF.

In this sample, this clonotype turned up many times. This chain uses TRBV18 with TRBJ1-1; tentatively, D is TRBD1 (5 bases). This CDR3 region has 13 residues. The germline V gene encodes CDR1 KGHSH and CDR2 LQKENI. V was cut by 0 bases and J by 8 bases, with 10 bases left in between. The CDR3 nucleotides read TGTGCCAGCTCACCACCGGTGGGGGAGGAAGCTTTCTTT. Residues: CASSPPVGEEAFF.

This clonotype was found a few times. The chain couples TRBV28 to TRBJ2-7, with 14 bases fitting TRBD2. Unmatched junction bases numbered 11, after V lost 7 bases and J lost 3 bases. Germline-derived CDR1 and CDR2 are MDHEN and SYDVKM. The CDR3 extends over 17 amino acids. CDR3 nucleotide sequence: TGTGCCAGCAAGGGACTAGCGGGAGTCCAATCCCACTACGAGCAGTACTTC. Its protein is CASKGLAGVQSHYEQYF.

This clonotype was counted many times. CDR3 nucleotides: TGCGCCAGCAGCCAAGATCTTGGGTTAGGAGCTTTCTTT. The encoded protein is CASSQDLGLGAFF. V usage is TRBV4-1 and J usage is TRBJ1-1; D unclear. The germline CDR1 and CDR2 sequences are MGHRA and YSYEKL. The CDR3 spans 13 residues. With 0 bases removed from V and 10 bases from J, the gap between germline ends came to 12 bases.

This clonotype was seen only a few times. This sequence joins TRBV30 and TRBJ1-2; possibly TRBD1 for D (6 bases). The length of the CDR3 is 15 residues. V was trimmed by 4 bases and J by 0 bases, leaving 15 bases between them. Germline loops: CDR1 GTSNPN, CDR2 SVGIG (reference sequence). DNA of the CDR3: TGTGCCTGGAATCCTGGGGGCCGCACTAACTATGGCTACACCTTC. Translation: CAWNPGGRTNYGYTF.

The sample holds many counts of this clonotype. The J gene is TRBJ2-3, the V gene TRBV7-2; the match to TRBD2 covers 12 bases. Germline assignment: CDR1 SGHTA and CDR2 FQGNSA. V dropped 5 bases and J dropped 0; count of bases not matched to a gene: 6. CDR3 size: 17 residues. CDR3 amino acids: CASSTTSGGSSTDTQYF. As DNA, the CDR3 is TGTGCCAGCAGCACTACTAGCGGGGGGTCTAGCACAGATACGCAGTATTTT.

This clonotype was detected only a few times. The V gene is TRBV20-1, the J gene TRBJ1-4; maybe TRBD1 (6 bases). The germline gives CDR1 DFQATT, CDR2 SNEGSKA (reference sequence). V was cut by 4 bases and J by 1 base, with 10 bases left in between. The CDR3 sequence is 14 residues long. The CDR3 here is CSATGHETNEKLFF. DNA for the CDR3: TGCAGTGCTACGGGACACGAAACTAATGAAAAACTGTTTTTT.

The rearrangement uses TRBV11-2 and TRBJ2-5, with 9 bases matching TRBD2. CDR1 and CDR2 (germline): SGHAT, FQNNGV. Trimming at V came to 1 base and at J to 5 bases, leaving 11 bases not matched to a gene. The CDR3 is made up of 17 amino acids. The chain's CDR3 is CASSLGPSGIRGETQYF. The CDR3 nucleotides are TGTGCCAGCAGCTTAGGTCCTAGCGGGATAAGAGGCGAGACCCAGTACTTC.

This clonotype appeared a few times. The chain links TRBV20-1 to TRBJ2-5; a weak D match, TRBD2 (7 bases). Germline CDR1 reads DFQATT; CDR2 reads SNEGSKA (reference sequence). Trimming cost V 2 bases and J 5 bases, with 12 bases left between them. The CDR3 totals 13 residues. The DNA for the CDR3 is TGCAGTGCTAGACCGGGGGGCTCTGAGACCCAGTACTTC. This sequence encodes CSARPGGSETQYF.

Ten or more counts support this clonotype. The chain joins TRBV6-5 to TRBJ2-1; 9 bases match TRBD2. Germline lookup yields CDR1 MNHEY and CDR2 SVGAGI. The CDR3 totals 15 residues. V lost 6 bases to trimming and J lost 2 bases; unmatched junction nucleotides: 5. The CDR3 spells CASRLSGRAYNEQFF. The DNA of the CDR3 is TGTGCCAGCAGACTTAGCGGGAGAGCCTACAATGAGCAGTTCTTC.

This clonotype was found a few times. The chain is built from TRBV6-1 and TRBJ2-7, with D maybe TRBD2 (6 bases). V gave up 2 bases and J gave up 6 bases, with 14 bases separating them. CDR3 length equals 14 residues. The V gene's germline CDR1 is MNHNS and CDR2 SASEGT. CDR3: CASSEWRGGSEQYF. The DNA of the CDR3 is TGTGCCAGCAGTGAATGGCGGGGCGGGTCCGAGCAGTACTTC.

This sequence joins TRBV21-1 and TRBJ2-3; the table's D call, TRBD2, was not checked against the DNA. TRBV21-1 constitutes a pseudogene. The CDR3 is 18 amino acids. In DNA form, the CDR3 reads TGTGCCAGCAGCAAAGCGCAGTCTAGCGGTACTAGCACAGATACGCAGTATTTT. Protein product: CASSKAQSSGTSTDTQYF.

This chain links TRBV7-6 with TRBJ2-5; tentative D call: TRBD2 (5 bases). Trimming shortened V by 3 bases and J by 7 bases, and 12 bases separated the two germline ends. The CDR3 spans 13 residues. In germline, CDR1 is SGHVS, CDR2 FNYEAQ. The CDR3 loop reads CASSFELEGTQYF. The CDR3 bases are TGTGCCAGCAGCTTTGAACTAGAGGGGACCCAGTACTTC.

The chain recombines TRBV7-2 with TRBJ2-5; 9 nucleotides align to TRBD2. Losses at the gene ends were 5 bases for V and 2 bases for J; bases not matched to a gene: 9. CDR3 length: 16 amino acids. Germline V gene lookup returns CDR1 SGHTA and CDR2 FQGNSA. CDR3 region: CASSVRLADFQETQYF. In DNA form, the CDR3 reads TGTGCCAGCAGCGTTAGACTAGCGGATTTTCAAGAGACCCAGTACTTC.

The chain uses TRBV20-1 and TRBJ2-1; TRBD2 aligns across 7 bases. V lost 5 bases and J lost 1; bases outside the gene matches: 8. The CDR3 is made up of 15 amino acids. CDR1 is DFQATT and CDR2 is SNEGSKA in the germline V gene (reference sequence). CDR3 DNA: TGCAGTGCTCCATGGGGGGGTGCTTCCTACAATGAGCAGTTCTTC. This gives the protein CSAPWGGASYNEQFF.

This clonotype was picked up a small number of times. V and J are TRBV28 and TRBJ1-5; 9 bases are shared with TRBD1. V dropped 7 bases and J dropped 6; count of bases not matched to a gene: 7. Germline CDR1 reads MDHEN; CDR2 reads SYDVKM. CDR3 length: 14 residues. CDR3 sequence reads: CASTWDRERQPQHF. CDR3 nucleotides: TGTGCCAGCACCTGGGACAGGGAGCGTCAGCCCCAGCATTTT.

This clonotype was recorded at least ten times. This chain uses TRBV6-6 with TRBJ1-5, with 7 bases lining up with TRBD1. With 6 bases clipped from V and 0 bases from J, the junction kept 5 bases outside the gene matches. Germline CDR1 is MNHNY and CDR2 is SVGAGI (reference sequence). The length of the CDR3 is 15 residues. The CDR3 region is CASRLYRGSNQPQHF. In DNA form, the CDR3 reads TGTGCCAGCAGATTATACAGGGGTAGCAATCAGCCCCAGCATTTT.

This clonotype was picked up many times. The V call is TRBV20-1, the J call TRBJ1-5; tentatively, D is TRBD1 (5 bases). Looked up from germline, CDR1 is DFQATT and CDR2 is SNEGSKA (reference sequence). Trimming shortened V by 3 bases and J by 7 bases, and 19 bases separated the two germline ends. The CDR3 spans 15 residues. The CDR3 loop reads CSASYPAGPKQPQHF. The CDR3 DNA reads as TGCAGTGCTAGCTATCCAGCGGGGCCGAAGCAGCCCCAGCATTTT.

This clonotype was counted at least ten times. This chain connects TRBV10-3 to TRBJ1-1, with 7 bases that match TRBD1. With V trimmed by 8 bases and J by 0 bases, 9 bases remained unmatched. CDR1 and CDR2 (germline): ENHRY, SYGVKD. CDR3 size: 15 residues. The CDR3 loop is CAILRQGDMNTEAFF. The DNA for the CDR3 is TGTGCCATCCTTCGACAGGGAGACATGAACACTGAAGCTTTCTTT.

This clonotype was seen repeatedly, ten times or more. This chain joins TRBV5-6 and TRBJ2-3; no clear D. In germline, CDR1 is SGHDT, CDR2 YYEEEE. V lost 4 bases and J 3 bases, leaving 9 bases between the germline ends. CDR3 length: 13 residues. Written as DNA, the CDR3 is TGTGCCAGCAGCCCCGCGCGTACAGATACGCAGTATTTT. Protein product: CASSPARTDTQYF.

The chain joins TRBV5-4 to TRBJ2-1; TRBD2 aligns across 9 bases. Germline values: CDR1 SGHNT, CDR2 YYREEE (reference sequence). The V and J ends lost 5 bases and 1 base, in that order; junction bases with no gene match: 10. The CDR3 sequence is 17 residues long. The CDR3 nucleotides are TGTGCCAGCAGTCCTAAGGCGAGCGGGGGGTCCTACAATGAGCAGTTCTTC. Its protein is CASSPKASGGSYNEQFF.

The chain carries TRBV19 and TRBJ2-5; D is undetermined. Deletions cut 7 bases from V and 4 bases from J, with 16 bases between. This CDR3 is 14 amino acids long. Germline V CDR1 and CDR2: LNHDA, SQIVND (reference sequence). CDR3 residues: CASMVSRYGETQYF. The CDR3 coding sequence is TGTGCCAGTATGGTCTCTCGCTACGGAGAGACCCAGTACTTC.

This clonotype was recorded a few times. The chain joins TRBV6-1 to TRBJ2-2, with D tentatively TRBD1 (5 bases). Deletions cut 3 bases from V and 10 bases from J, with 12 bases between. The CDR3 totals 13 residues. CDR1 and CDR2 from the germline V gene are MNHNS and SASEGT. CDR3: CASSDPGFVELFF. CDR3 in DNA: TGTGCCAGCAGTGACCCAGGGTTCGTGGAGCTGTTTTTT.

V is TRBV20-1 and J is TRBJ1-5; a possible D gene is TRBD1 (6 bases). This CDR3 has 12 residues. V shed 2 bases and J shed 6 bases, with 8 bases lying between them. CDR1 DFQATT and CDR2 SNEGSKA come from the germline V gene (reference sequence). The CDR3 nucleotides are TGCAGTGCTAGACAGGGGAGTCAGCCCCAGCATTTT. Translating it yields CSARQGSQPQHF.